This TCR beta chain was identified in a study of cytomegalovirus exposure and HLA in healthy donors. Data came from immunoSEQ multiplex PCR; TCRdb stores just in-frame clones and leaves some out. The sample consists of 110,000 to 150,000 clones, roughly nine tenths of them appearing once. The CDR3 extends over 17 amino acids. Sequencing input: PBMCs. The sequence derives from a man aged 18 to 29 in good health and CMV-seronegative. The chain has TRBV21-1 and TRBJ1-1; the tabulated D call, TRBD1, remains unverified against the DNA. TRBV21-1 is classified as a pseudogene. CDR3 sequence: CASSAKERGQGRTEAFF. The CDR3, as DNA: TGTGCCAGCAGCGCAAAAGAGAGAGGACAGGGGAGAACTGAAGCTTTCTTT.